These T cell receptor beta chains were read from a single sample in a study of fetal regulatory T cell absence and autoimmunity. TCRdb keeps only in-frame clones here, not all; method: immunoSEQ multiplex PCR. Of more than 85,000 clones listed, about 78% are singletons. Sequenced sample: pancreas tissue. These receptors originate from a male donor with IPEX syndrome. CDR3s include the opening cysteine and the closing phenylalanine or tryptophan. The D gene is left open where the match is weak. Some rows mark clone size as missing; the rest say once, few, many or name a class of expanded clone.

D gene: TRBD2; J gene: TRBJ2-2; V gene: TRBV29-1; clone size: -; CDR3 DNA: TGCAGCGTGGGAATCTCTCAGCGGGGGCCTTTCACCGGGGAGCTGTTTTTT; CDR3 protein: CSVGISQRGPFTGELFF
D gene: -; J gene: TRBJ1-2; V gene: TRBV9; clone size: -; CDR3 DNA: TGTGCCAGCAGCCCCCAAGGGTCCTATGGCTACACCTTC; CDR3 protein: CASSPQGSYGYTF
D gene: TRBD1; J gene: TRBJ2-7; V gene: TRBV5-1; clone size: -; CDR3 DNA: TGCGCCAGCAGCTTGAACAGGGGCTACGAGCAGTACTTC; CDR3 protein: CASSLNRGYEQYF
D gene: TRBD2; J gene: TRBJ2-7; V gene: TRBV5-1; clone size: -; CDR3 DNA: TGCGCCAGCAGCTTGGGGACTAGCGGACTCTACGAGCAGTACTTC; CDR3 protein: CASSLGTSGLYEQYF
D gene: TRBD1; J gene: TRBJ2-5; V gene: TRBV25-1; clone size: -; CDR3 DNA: TGTGCCAGCAGTAAGGGGTATTCCACAGGGGCCCAGTACTTC; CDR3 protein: CASSKGYSTGAQYF
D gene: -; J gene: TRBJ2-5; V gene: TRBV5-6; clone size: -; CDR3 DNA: TGTGCCAGCAGCTCCCCTAGCCACCAAGAGACCCAGTACTTC; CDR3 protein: CASSSPSHQETQYF
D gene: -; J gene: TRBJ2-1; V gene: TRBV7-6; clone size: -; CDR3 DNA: TGTGCCAGCAGCCCAAGGCTAGGGGGTGACAATGAGCAGTTCTTC; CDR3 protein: CASSPRLGGDNEQFF
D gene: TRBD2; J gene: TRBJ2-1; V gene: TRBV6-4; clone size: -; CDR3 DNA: TGTGCCAGCAGAGCTCCGACTAGCGGGAGGCCCCCTAGGAGGAATGAGCAGTTCTTC; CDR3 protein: CASRAPTSGRPPRRNEQFF
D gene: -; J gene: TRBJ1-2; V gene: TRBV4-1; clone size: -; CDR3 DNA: TGCGCCAGCAGCCAACAACCCCGGGGGAACTATGGCTACACCTTC; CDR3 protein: CASSQQPRGNYGYTF
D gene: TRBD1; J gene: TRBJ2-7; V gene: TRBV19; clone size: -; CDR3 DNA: TGTGCCAGTAGTATGGCCCTTAGACAGGGACCCTACGAGCAGTACTTC; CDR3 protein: CASSMALRQGPYEQYF
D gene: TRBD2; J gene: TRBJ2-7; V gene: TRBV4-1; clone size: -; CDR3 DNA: TGCGCCAGCAGCCAAGAAAGCGGGAGCTCCTACGAGCAGTACTTC; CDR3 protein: CASSQESGSSYEQYF
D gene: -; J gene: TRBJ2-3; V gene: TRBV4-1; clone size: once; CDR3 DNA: TGCGCCAGCAGCCAAGAGGTAGCGGGCACAGATACGCAGTATTTT; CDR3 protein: CASSQEVAGTDTQYF
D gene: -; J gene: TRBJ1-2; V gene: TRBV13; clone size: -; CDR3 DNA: TGTGCCAGCAGCTATCCCACGGTTTTTGACGGCTACACCTTC; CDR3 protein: CASSYPTVFDGYTF
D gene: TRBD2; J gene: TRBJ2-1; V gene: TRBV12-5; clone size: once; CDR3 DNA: TGTGCTAGTGGCTTCAGCGGGAGTGGCAATGAGCAGTTCTTC; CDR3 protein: CASGFSGSGNEQFF
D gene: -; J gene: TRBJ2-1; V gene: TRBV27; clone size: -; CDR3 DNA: TGTGCCAGCAGTGCACTAGGGAATGAGCAGTTCTTC; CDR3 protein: CASSALGNEQFF
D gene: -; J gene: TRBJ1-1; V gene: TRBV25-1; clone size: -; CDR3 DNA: TGTGCCAGCAGTGAATCGGGTTCGGAGGGGGGCTGGACTGAAGCTTTCTTT; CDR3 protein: CASSESGSEGGWTEAFF
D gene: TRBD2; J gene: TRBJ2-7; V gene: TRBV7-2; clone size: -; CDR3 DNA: TGTGCCAGCAGCTTAGCGCCGGGGGGTCCCTACGAGCAGTACTTC; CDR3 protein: CASSLAPGGPYEQYF
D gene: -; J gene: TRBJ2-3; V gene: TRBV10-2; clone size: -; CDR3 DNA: TGCGCCAGCAGAGTAGCGGCCACAGATACGCAGTATTTT; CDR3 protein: CASRVAATDTQYF
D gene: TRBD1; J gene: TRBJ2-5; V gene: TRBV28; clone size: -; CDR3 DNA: TGTGCCAGCATTATGAACCGGGACAGGGTTCAAGAGACCCAGTACTTC; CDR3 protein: CASIMNRDRVQETQYF
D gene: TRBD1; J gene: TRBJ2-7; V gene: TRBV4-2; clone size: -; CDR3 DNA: TGTGCCAGCAGCCTGTGGACAGGGGCCCCCTACGAGCAGTACTTC; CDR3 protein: CASSLWTGAPYEQYF
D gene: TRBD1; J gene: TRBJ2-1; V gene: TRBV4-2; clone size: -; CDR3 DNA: TGTGCCAGCAGCCAAGTCGGACAGGTGGGCGCCAATGAGCAGTTCTTC; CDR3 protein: CASSQVGQVGANEQFF
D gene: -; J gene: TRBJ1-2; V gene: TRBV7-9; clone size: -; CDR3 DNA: TGTGCCAGCAGCCGGGGGAGGGGGAGTCTCTATGGCTACACCTTC; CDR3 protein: CASSRGRGSLYGYTF
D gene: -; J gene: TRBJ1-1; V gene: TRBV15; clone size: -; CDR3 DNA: TGTGCCACCAGCAGAGATAGTGGCGCTTCAGGACACCCCAAGAACACTGAAGCTTTCTTT; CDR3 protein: CATSRDSGASGHPKNTEAFF